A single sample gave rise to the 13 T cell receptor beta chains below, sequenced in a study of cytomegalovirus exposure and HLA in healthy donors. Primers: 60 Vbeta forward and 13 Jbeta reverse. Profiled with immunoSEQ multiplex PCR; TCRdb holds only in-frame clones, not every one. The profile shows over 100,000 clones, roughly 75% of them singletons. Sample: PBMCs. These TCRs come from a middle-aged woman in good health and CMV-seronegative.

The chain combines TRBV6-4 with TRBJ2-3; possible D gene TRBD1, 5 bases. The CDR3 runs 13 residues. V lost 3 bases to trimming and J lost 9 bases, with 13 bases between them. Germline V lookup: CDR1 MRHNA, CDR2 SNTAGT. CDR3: CASSEDTGETQYF. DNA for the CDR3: TGTGCCAGCAGTGAGGACACCGGAGAAACGCAGTATTTT.

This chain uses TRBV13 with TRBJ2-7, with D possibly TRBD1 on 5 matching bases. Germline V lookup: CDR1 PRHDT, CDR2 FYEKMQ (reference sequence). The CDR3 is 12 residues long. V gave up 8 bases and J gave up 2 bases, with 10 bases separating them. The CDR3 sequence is CASSGQTYEQYF. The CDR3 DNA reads TGTGCCAGCTCCGGACAAACCTACGAGCAGTACTTC.

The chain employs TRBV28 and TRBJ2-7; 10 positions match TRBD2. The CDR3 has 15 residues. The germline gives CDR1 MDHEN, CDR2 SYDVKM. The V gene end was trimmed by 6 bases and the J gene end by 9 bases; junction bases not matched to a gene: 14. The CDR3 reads CASSLTASGSSSQYF. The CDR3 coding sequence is TGTGCCAGCAGCTTAACGGCTAGCGGGAGTAGTTCGCAGTACTTC.

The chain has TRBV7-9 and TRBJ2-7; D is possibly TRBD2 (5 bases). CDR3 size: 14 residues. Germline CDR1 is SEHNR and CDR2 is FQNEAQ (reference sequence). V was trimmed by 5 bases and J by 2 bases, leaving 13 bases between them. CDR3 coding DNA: TGTGCCAGCAGCGCCTTTAAGGAGGCCTACGAGCAGTACTTC. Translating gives CASSAFKEAYEQYF.

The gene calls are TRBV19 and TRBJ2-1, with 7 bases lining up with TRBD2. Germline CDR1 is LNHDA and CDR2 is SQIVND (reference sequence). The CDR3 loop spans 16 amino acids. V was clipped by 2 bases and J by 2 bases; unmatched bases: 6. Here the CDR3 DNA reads TGTGCCAGTAGTATAATCCGGGGAGGGACCTACAATGAGCAGTTCTTC. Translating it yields CASSIIRGGTYNEQFF.

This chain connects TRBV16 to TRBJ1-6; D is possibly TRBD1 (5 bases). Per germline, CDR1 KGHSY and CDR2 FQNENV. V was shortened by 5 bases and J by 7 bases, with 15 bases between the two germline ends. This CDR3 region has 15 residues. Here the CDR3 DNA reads TGTGCCAGCAGCTCCCTCCGACAGATAAATTCACCCCTCCACTTT. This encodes CASSSLRQINSPLHF.

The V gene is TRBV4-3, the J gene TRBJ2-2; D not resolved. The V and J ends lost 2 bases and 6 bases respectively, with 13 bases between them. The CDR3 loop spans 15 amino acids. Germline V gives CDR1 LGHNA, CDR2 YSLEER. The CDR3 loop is CASSQRPFGPGELFF. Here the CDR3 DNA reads TGCGCCAGCAGCCAACGCCCGTTTGGCCCCGGGGAGCTGTTTTTT.

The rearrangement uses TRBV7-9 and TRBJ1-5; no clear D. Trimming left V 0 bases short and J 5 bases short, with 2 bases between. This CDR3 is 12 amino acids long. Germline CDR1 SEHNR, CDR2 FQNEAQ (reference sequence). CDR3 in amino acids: CASSLADQPQHF. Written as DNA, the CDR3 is TGTGCCAGCAGCTTAGCCGATCAGCCCCAGCATTTT. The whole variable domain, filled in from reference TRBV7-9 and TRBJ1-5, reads DTGVSQNPRHKITKRGQNVTFRCDPISEHNRLYWYRQTLGQGPEFLTYFQNEAQLEKSRLLSDRFSAERPKGSFSTLEIQRTEQGDSAMYLCASSLADQPQHFGDGTRLSIL.

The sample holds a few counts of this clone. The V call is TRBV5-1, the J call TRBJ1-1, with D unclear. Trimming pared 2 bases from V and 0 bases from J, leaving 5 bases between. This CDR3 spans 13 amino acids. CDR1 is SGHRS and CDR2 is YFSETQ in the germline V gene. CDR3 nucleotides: TGCGCCAGCAGCTTCGAGATGAACACTGAAGCTTTCTTT. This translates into CASSFEMNTEAFF.

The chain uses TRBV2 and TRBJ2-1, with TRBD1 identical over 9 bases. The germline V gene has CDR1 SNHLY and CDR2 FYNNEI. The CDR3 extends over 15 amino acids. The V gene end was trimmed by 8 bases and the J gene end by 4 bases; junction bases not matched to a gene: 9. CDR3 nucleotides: TGTGCCAGCGGCCGGACAGGGGAGACTTACAATGAGCAGTTCTTC. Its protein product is CASGRTGETYNEQFF.

Here the CDR3 DNA reads TGTGCCAGCAGCCTCGCCGACAGTCAAGAGACCCAGTACTTC. Translation gives CASSLADSQETQYF. The V call is TRBV27, the J call TRBJ2-5, with a possible D match to TRBD1 (5 bases). V was trimmed by 6 bases and J by 2 bases, leaving 13 bases between them. This CDR3 is 14 amino acids long. Looked up from germline, CDR1 is MNHEY and CDR2 is SMNVEV (reference sequence).

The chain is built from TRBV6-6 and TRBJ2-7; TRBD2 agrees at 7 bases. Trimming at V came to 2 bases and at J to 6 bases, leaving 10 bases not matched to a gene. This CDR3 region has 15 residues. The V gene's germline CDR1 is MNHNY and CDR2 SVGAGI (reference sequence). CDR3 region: CASSYELAVPSEQYF. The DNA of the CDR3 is TGTGCCAGCAGTTACGAGCTAGCGGTCCCCTCCGAGCAGTACTTC.

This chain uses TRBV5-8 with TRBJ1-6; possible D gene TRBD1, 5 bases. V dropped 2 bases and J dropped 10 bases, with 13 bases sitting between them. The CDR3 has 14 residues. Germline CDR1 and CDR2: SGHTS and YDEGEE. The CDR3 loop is CASSFGRDRSPLHF. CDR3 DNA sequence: TGTGCCAGCAGCTTTGGGCGGGACCGGTCACCCCTCCACTTT.